Below, 23 T cell receptor beta chains from the same sample are listed, as sequenced in a study of regulatory T cells in long-lasting Graves disease. Regarding time point: newly diagnosed GD, antithyroid drugs for less than 3 months. PBMC-derived RNA was used for the TCR library. Library construction for TCR beta used iRepertoire HTBI primers and Arm-PCR of CDR3 regions. TCRdb recomputed calls from the multiplex PCR reads with MiXCR, one row per CDR3 protein. The sample lists 200,000 to 250,000 distinct CDR3 sequences; 20% were seen once. The sample was peripheral blood mononuclear cells (PBMCs), taken at new diagnosis, from a patient treated with antithyroid drugs. The receptors shown here come from a female donor with Graves disease.

This clonotype came up many times. The rearrangement joins TRBV20-1 to TRBJ1-6; D possibly corresponds to TRBD1 (5 bases). The CDR3 runs 16 residues. The V end lost 0 bases, the J end lost 9 bases, and 18 bases lay between the germline ends. Germline CDR1 DFQATT, CDR2 SNEGSKA (reference sequence). The CDR3 here is CSARDLKGQGGSPLHF. CDR3 sequence (DNA): TGCAGTGCTAGAGATTTGAAAGGGCAGGGTGGTTCACCCCTCCACTTT.

This clonotype was picked up many times. The chain joins TRBV12-3 or TRBV12-4 to TRBJ2-7; D is perhaps TRBD2 (5 bases). The CDR3 sequence is 13 residues long. Trimming cost V 3 bases and J 0 bases, with 6 bases left between them. The CDR3 bases are TGTGCCAGCAGTTTTCGGGACTCCTACGAGCAGTACTTC. As protein: CASSFRDSYEQYF.

There are a few counts of this clonotype. J is TRBJ2-2 and V is TRBV19, with TRBD2 as a possible D gene (7 bases). Germline CDR1 and CDR2: LNHDA and SQIVND (reference sequence). The V gene lost 3 bases and the J gene lost 4 bases, with 12 bases spanning the gap. The CDR3 covers 15 residues. The CDR3 DNA sequence: TGTGCCAGTAGTATGGGAGGGGGGGCCACCGGGGAGCTGTTTTTT. It specifies CASSMGGGATGELFF.

The chain joins TRBV11-1 to TRBJ2-2; D ambiguous. V was clipped by 6 bases and J by 6 bases, with 11 bases between them. The CDR3 length is 13 residues. CDR1 and CDR2 (germline): SGHAT, FQDESV (reference sequence). CDR3 protein: CASSSNSPGELFF. For the CDR3, the DNA is TGTGCCAGCAGTTCCAACTCGCCCGGGGAGCTGTTTTTT.

This clonotype was counted at least ten times. The chain carries TRBV20-1 and TRBJ2-1; either TRBD1 or TRBD2 may fit D (5 bases each). Between the trimmed V and J ends, which lost 1 base and 9 bases, there was a span of 19 bases. The length of the CDR3 is 15 residues. Germline V CDR1 and CDR2: DFQATT, SNEGSKA (reference sequence). CDR3 in amino acids: CSARAASSLGGEQFF. The CDR3 DNA sequence: TGCAGTGCTAGAGCGGCTAGCTCACTTGGGGGTGAGCAGTTCTTC.

This clonotype has a count of ten or more. DNA for the CDR3: TGTGCCAGCAGCCCCCGGACAGGGAACAGGAACACTGAAGCTTTCTTT. Translated, it gives CASSPRTGNRNTEAFF. The chain joins TRBV3-1 to TRBJ1-1; 8 bases align to TRBD1. V was clipped by 4 bases and J by 1 base; unmatched bases: 8. This CDR3 is 16 amino acids long. CDR1 and CDR2 from the germline V gene are LGHDT and YNNKEL (reference sequence).

This clonotype was detected many times. The J gene is TRBJ2-3, the V gene TRBV7-6, with a possible D match to TRBD1 (6 bases). Looked up from germline, CDR1 is SGHVS and CDR2 is FNYEAQ. V gave up 5 bases and J gave up 5 bases, with 20 bases separating them. The CDR3 covers 16 residues. CDR3 nucleotide sequence: TGTGCCAGCAGCGCCGGGACACTAGGTGTTCGAGATACGCAGTATTTT. The encoded protein is CASSAGTLGVRDTQYF.

This clonotype was recorded many times. The genes are TRBV12-3 or TRBV12-4 and TRBJ2-5, with D perhaps matching TRBD2 (6 bases). The CDR3 is made up of 13 amino acids. Between the trimmed V and J ends, which lost 7 bases and 5 bases, there was a span of 14 bases. Written as DNA, the CDR3 is TGTGCCAGCAAAACGACCCGGGGGGAGACCCAGTACTTC. It specifies CASKTTRGETQYF.

This clonotype was counted ten times or more. The CDR3 region is CASSSGTGVNTEAFF. Here the CDR3 DNA reads TGTGCCAGCAGTTCTGGGACAGGAGTGAACACTGAAGCTTTCTTT. The chain carries TRBV2 and TRBJ1-1; 8 nucleotides align to TRBD1. V lost 5 bases to trimming and J lost 0 bases; unmatched junction nucleotides: 5. CDR1 SNHLY and CDR2 FYNNEI come from the germline V gene. The CDR3 has 15 residues.

A note on this clonotype: This is likely an artifact of a read error, given a far larger clone one base away. This rearrangement joins TRBV20-1 to TRBJ2-5; 12 bases align to TRBD2. The J call may be incorrect, as the DNA end agrees better with TRBJ2-1. The V gene's germline CDR1 is DFQATT and CDR2 SNEGSKA (reference sequence). This CDR3 comprises 14 residues. This CDR3 is CSASRLAGEVEQFF. The CDR3, as DNA: TGCAGTGCCTCGAGACTAGCGGGGGAGGTTGAGCAGTTCTTC.

This clonotype was counted many times. This chain uses TRBV20-1 with TRBJ1-4; D is unresolved. V was clipped by 3 bases and J by 11 bases, with 16 bases between them. Germline CDR1 is DFQATT and CDR2 is SNEGSKA (reference sequence). The CDR3 extends over 13 amino acids. The CDR3 bases are TGCAGTGCTAGTGTACGGAAGGACCAGAAACTGTTTTTT. This translates into CSASVRKDQKLFF.

This clonotype was picked up many times. The V gene is TRBV24-1, the J gene TRBJ2-3; TRBD2 aligns across 12 bases. V dropped 3 bases and J dropped 4; count of bases not matched to a gene: 7. The V gene's germline CDR1 is KGHDR and CDR2 SFDVKD. The CDR3 length is 17 residues. CDR3 sequence reads: CATSDPRLAGDSDTQYF. CDR3 DNA sequence: TGTGCCACCAGTGATCCACGACTAGCGGGAGACTCAGATACGCAGTATTTT.

Only one count was recorded for this clonotype. A single base separates this from a much larger clone, so it may be a read error. This chain links TRBV6-1 with TRBJ2-1; D tentatively fits TRBD1 or TRBD2 (5 bases each). Germline V lookup: CDR1 MNHNS, CDR2 SASEGT. Trimming took off 6 bases at V and 8 bases at J, with 23 bases between the two ends. The CDR3 contains 16 residues. The DNA of the CDR3 is TGTGCCAGCAGCTCAACTACGGGACGAGACTCCGATGAGCAGTTCTTC. As protein: CASSSTTGRDSDEQFF.

Ten or more counts support this clonotype. CDR3 DNA: TGTGCCAGCAGCTTCCCGCAGATCTACGAGCAGTACTTC. This translates into CASSFPQIYEQYF. V is TRBV7-8 and J is TRBJ2-7; unclear D gene. V lost 3 bases and J lost 3, with 9 bases in between. Germline loops: CDR1 SGHVS, CDR2 FQNEAQ. The CDR3 contains 13 residues.

This clonotype was seen a handful of times. The CDR3 here is CASSPTTGYSGANVLTF. CDR3 nucleotides: TGTGCCAGCAGCCCGACCACAGGGTATTCCGGGGCCAACGTCCTGACTTTC. The chain employs TRBV3-1 and TRBJ2-6; perhaps TRBD1 as D (6 bases). The CDR3 contains 17 residues. V was pared by 4 bases and J by 4 bases, with 17 bases between. Germline CDR1 reads LGHDT; CDR2 reads YNNKEL (reference sequence).

This clonotype was recorded many times. The chain joins TRBV7-9 to TRBJ2-2; D gene ambiguous. The CDR3 extends over 15 amino acids. CDR1 is SEHNR, CDR2 FQNEAQ, per germline (reference sequence). The germline V and J ends were trimmed by 5 bases and 0 bases, with 10 bases remaining between them. DNA of the CDR3: TGTGCCAGCAGCCCCTTCCGTGCGAACACCGGGGAGCTGTTTTTT. This gives the protein CASSPFRANTGELFF.

The sample holds one count of this clonotype. A single base separates this from a much larger clone, so it may be a read error. The V call is TRBV18, the J call TRBJ1-5; 10 bases are a match to TRBD1. Germline CDR1 is KGHSH and CDR2 is LQKENI. This CDR3 contains 15 residues. The CDR3 nucleotides are TGTGCCGGCTCACCCGGGACAGGGGAGAATCAGCCCCAGCATTTT. Amino acids: CAGSPGTGENQPQHF.

The table lists this clonotype with a few counts. The chain joins TRBV7-8 to TRBJ1-4, with D possibly TRBD1 on 5 matching bases. Germline V gene data show CDR1 as SGHVS and CDR2 as FQNEAQ. The CDR3 sequence is 14 residues long. V dropped 2 bases and J dropped 8 bases, with 12 bases sitting between them. The CDR3 region has the DNA TGTGCCAGCAGCTTAAATGGGGCGGCCGAAAAACTGTTTTTT. This codes for CASSLNGAAEKLFF.

This clonotype was seen repeatedly, ten times or more. CDR3 loop: CSARDTLGGADEQYF. As DNA, the CDR3 is TGCAGTGCTAGAGATACCTTAGGGGGGGCCGACGAGCAGTACTTC. The J gene is TRBJ2-7, the V gene TRBV20-1, with TRBD2 as a possible D gene (7 bases). Germline-derived CDR1 and CDR2 are DFQATT and SNEGSKA (reference sequence). The CDR3 totals 15 residues. V was clipped by 0 bases and J by 5 bases, with 17 bases between them.

The chain carries TRBV12-3 or TRBV12-4 and TRBJ1-1, with D unresolved. The CDR3 contains 14 residues. With 3 bases removed from V and 1 base from J, the gap between germline ends came to 9 bases. The CDR3 is CASSFKQANTEAFF. DNA of the CDR3: TGTGCCAGCAGTTTCAAGCAGGCGAACACTGAAGCTTTCTTT.

Ten or more counts support this clonotype. J is TRBJ2-1 and V is TRBV12-3 or TRBV12-4; 9 nucleotides line up with TRBD2. There are 16 residues in the CDR3. V gave up 1 base and J gave up 7 bases; unmatched junction bases: 8. CDR3 sequence: CASSLDLAGTRNEQFF. In DNA form, the CDR3 reads TGTGCCAGCAGTTTAGACCTAGCGGGAACCCGTAATGAGCAGTTCTTC.

Ten or more counts support this clonotype. At one end, the junction sequence differs from germline, possibly due to a read error. The CDR3 nucleotides are TGTGCCAGCAGAATTACCGGGACAGGGGGGCGATACGAGCAGTACTTC. Protein product: CASRITGTGGRYEQYF. The rearrangement uses TRBV5-1 and TRBJ2-7, with TRBD1 matching 11 bases. Germline V gene lookup returns CDR1 SGHRS and CDR2 YFSETQ. The CDR3 loop spans 16 amino acids.

The chain carries TRBV7-2 and TRBJ2-3; the D is unclear. Germline V gene data show CDR1 as SGHTA and CDR2 as FQGNSA. The V gene lost 7 bases and the J gene lost 4 bases, with 12 bases spanning the gap. CDR3 length: 13 residues. This CDR3 reads CASTPGFADTQYF. CDR3 in DNA: TGTGCCAGCACTCCCGGTTTCGCAGATACGCAGTATTTT. Drawing the rest from reference TRBV7-2 and TRBJ2-3, the complete variable domain is GAGVSQSPSNKVTEKGKDVELRCDPISGHTALYWYRQSLGQGLEFLIYFQGNSAPDKSGLPSDRFSAERTGGSVSTLTIQRTQQEDSAVYLCASTPGFADTQYFGPGTRLTVL.